These 20 T cell receptor beta chains share one sample of origin, sequenced in a study of shared clonotypes between healthy human individuals. TCRdb keeps only in-frame clones here, not all; method: immunoSEQ multiplex PCR. This table holds roughly 2.2 million clones, over 90% found once. Sequenced: naive CD4+ T cells from PBMCs. Subset in this sample: CD45RA+ positively selected. Every receptor here comes from a man aged 18-30 years in good health. Some clones in this sample may be carry-over from other donors' samples.

This rearrangement joins TRBV7-9 to TRBJ2-3; TRBD1 matches 9 bases. This CDR3 contains 16 residues. Germline CDR1 reads SEHNR; CDR2 reads FQNEAQ (reference sequence). Trimming removed 1 base from V and 2 bases from J; junction bases left unmatched: 4. The CDR3 DNA is TGTGCCAGCAGCTTAGTCGGGACAGGGTTCACAGATACGCAGTATTTT. It codes for CASSLVGTGFTDTQYF. Based on the CDR3 plus reference TRBV7-9 and TRBJ2-3, the full variable domain is DTGVSQNPRHKITKRGQNVTFRCDPISEHNRLYWYRQTLGQGPEFLTYFQNEAQLEKSRLLSDRFSAERPKGSFSTLEIQRTEQGDSAMYLCASSLVGTGFTDTQYFGPGTRLTVL.

This CDR3 reads CASSITSGDTQYF. DNA for the CDR3: TGTGCCAGCAGCATCACCTCAGGGGATACGCAGTATTTT. This chain links TRBV5-4 with TRBJ2-3; possible D gene TRBD1, 5 bases. V was shortened by 4 bases and J by 6 bases, with 12 bases between the two germline ends. CDR1 and CDR2 (germline): SGHNT, YYREEE (reference sequence). There are 13 residues in the CDR3.

The V and J genes are TRBV28 and TRBJ2-7; D perhaps matches TRBD2 (5 bases). The CDR3 has 13 amino acids. Per the germline V gene, CDR1 is MDHEN and CDR2 is SYDVKM. V was trimmed by 7 bases and J by 6 bases, leaving 16 bases between them. CDR3: CASIASGIGEQYF. In nucleotides, the CDR3 is TGTGCCAGCATTGCATCCGGGATAGGCGAGCAGTACTTC.

The chain is built from TRBV28 and TRBJ2-7; D remains unclear. From germline, CDR1 is MDHEN and CDR2 SYDVKM. Trimming stripped 3 bases from V and 7 bases from J, with 10 bases between. CDR3 length: 12 residues. The DNA for the CDR3 is TGTGCCAGCAGTTTCCATTACGCAGAGCAGTACTTC. Translating gives CASSFHYAEQYF.

The chain carries TRBV28 and TRBJ1-3; D ambiguous. CDR1 is MDHEN and CDR2 is SYDVKM in the germline V gene. Trimming took off 3 bases at V and 7 bases at J, with 10 bases between the two ends. CDR3 length: 13 residues. CDR3 DNA: TGTGCCAGCAGTTTCGCAGAGAGGAACACCATATATTTT. Amino acids: CASSFAERNTIYF.

Remarks on this clone: The same CDR3 also results from other DNA sequences found in this sample. The gene calls are TRBV19 and TRBJ2-5; D is unclear. This CDR3 has 11 amino acids. CDR1 LNHDA and CDR2 SQIVND come from the germline V gene (reference sequence). The V and J ends lost 6 bases and 5 bases respectively, with 7 bases between them. The CDR3 is CASRVGETQYF. The CDR3 DNA is TGTGCCAGTAGGGTGGGGGAGACCCAGTACTTC. The full variable domain, in which reference TRBV19 and TRBJ2-5 provide the parts outside the CDR3, is DGGITQSPKYLFRKEGQNVTLSCEQNLNHDAMYWYRQDPGQGLRLIYYSQIVNDFQKGDIAEGYSVSREKKESFPLTVTSAQKNPTAFYLCASRVGETQYFGPGTRLLVL.

The V gene is TRBV5-1, the J gene TRBJ1-2; tentatively, D is TRBD1 (5 bases). With 4 bases removed from V and 0 bases from J, the gap between germline ends came to 10 bases. This CDR3 region has 14 residues. Germline CDR1 SGHRS, CDR2 YFSETQ. The CDR3: CASSPGGANYGYTF. The DNA of the CDR3 is TGCGCCAGCAGCCCCGGGGGGGCTAACTATGGCTACACCTTC.

The chain has TRBV7-2 and TRBJ2-5; 13 bases map to TRBD2. The CDR3 spans 17 residues. CDR1 is SGHTA and CDR2 is FQGNSA in the germline V gene. V gave up 1 base and J gave up 4 bases; unmatched junction bases: 6. CDR3 coding DNA: TGTGCCAGCAGCTTAGTAGGGACTAGCGGGGCCAGAGAGACCCAGTACTTC. It is translated as CASSLVGTSGARETQYF.

DNA for the CDR3: TGTGCCAGCAGCTTTATTGGCCCCTATGAAAGCCAGCGGACCGCCTACGAGCAGTACTTC. It is translated as CASSFIGPYESQRTAYEQYF. This chain connects TRBV5-4 to TRBJ2-7; weak D call: TRBD2 (5 bases). CDR1 and CDR2 from the germline V gene are SGHNT and YYREEE (reference sequence). Trimming stripped 2 bases from V and 2 bases from J, with 29 bases between. The CDR3 is 20 residues long.

The CDR3 loop reads CASSLPGEQFF. DNA for the CDR3: TGTGCCAGCAGCTTACCGGGTGAGCAGTTCTTC. This chain uses TRBV7-9 with TRBJ2-1; D remains ambiguous. Trimming removed 2 bases at V and 9 bases at J, with 5 bases between. The CDR3 sequence is 11 residues long. The germline gives CDR1 SEHNR, CDR2 FQNEAQ (reference sequence).

This clone appeared a single time. The chain couples TRBV7-3 to TRBJ1-2, with TRBD1 matching over 9 bases. With 2 bases clipped from V and 6 bases from J, the junction kept 13 bases outside the gene matches. CDR3 length: 17 amino acids. Per germline, CDR1 SGHTA and CDR2 FQGTGA. In nucleotides, the CDR3 is TGTGCCAGCAGCTTAGCCCCCTCCTCCGGGACAGGGAATGGCTACACCTTC. Protein: CASSLAPSSGTGNGYTF.

The chain combines TRBV5-5 with TRBJ2-1; a possible D gene is TRBD1 (6 bases). Germline CDR1 SGHKS, CDR2 YYEKEE (reference sequence). The CDR3 is 16 residues long. Deletions cut 4 bases from V and 0 bases from J, with 14 bases between. As DNA, the CDR3 is TGTGCCAGCAGCCTCAGGGGAGTAAGCTCCTACAATGAGCAGTTCTTC. Its translation is CASSLRGVSSYNEQFF.

This chain joins TRBV5-5 and TRBJ1-5; TRBD1 is a possible D gene (5 bases). Germline V gene data show CDR1 as SGHKS and CDR2 as YYEKEE (reference sequence). This CDR3 comprises 16 residues. V dropped 2 bases and J dropped 2 bases, with 14 bases sitting between them. CDR3: CASSFGTPAGNQPQHF. CDR3 DNA: TGTGCCAGCAGCTTTGGGACCCCGGCTGGCAATCAGCCCCAGCATTTT. Full variable domain (remainder filled in from reference TRBV5-5 and TRBJ1-5): DAGVTQSPTHLIKTRGQQVTLRCSPISGHKSVSWYQQVLGQGPQFIFQYYEKEERGRGNFPDRFSARQFPNYSSELNVNALLLGDSALYLCASSFGTPAGNQPQHFGDGTRLSIL.

The V call is TRBV5-4, the J call TRBJ1-3; no firm D call. V was trimmed by 1 base and J by 0 bases, leaving 5 bases between them. The length of the CDR3 is 14 residues. Germline loops: CDR1 SGHNT, CDR2 YYREEE (reference sequence). CDR3 sequence reads: CASSLRASGNTIYF. The CDR3 bases are TGTGCCAGCAGCTTGCGGGCCTCTGGAAACACCATATATTTT.

This chain links TRBV18 with TRBJ2-2; TRBD2 aligns across 12 bases. Germline CDR1 KGHSH, CDR2 LQKENI. V gave up 3 bases and J gave up 0 bases; unmatched junction bases: 5. The CDR3 has 18 residues. The CDR3 sequence: CASSPRTSGVTNTGELFF. CDR3 DNA sequence: TGTGCCAGCTCACCTCGGACTAGCGGGGTCACGAACACCGGGGAGCTGTTTTTT. Full variable domain (missing parts from reference TRBV18 and TRBJ2-2): NAGVMQNPRHLVRRRGQEARLRCSPMKGHSHVYWYRQLPEEGLKFMVYLQKENIIDESGMPKERFSAEFPKEGPSILRIQQVVRGDSAAYFCASSPRTSGVTNTGELFFGEGSRLTVL.

V usage is TRBV6-1 and J usage is TRBJ2-7; perhaps TRBD2 as D (6 bases). This CDR3 has 17 residues. Germline CDR1 and CDR2: MNHNS and SASEGT. Trimming removed 7 bases from V and 3 bases from J, with 25 bases in between. The CDR3 is CASIEARDAGKNYEQYF. In nucleotides, the CDR3 is TGTGCCAGCATTGAGGCCAGGGACGCGGGAAAGAACTACGAGCAGTACTTC.

The count of this clone is one. This sample also contains other DNA sequences that code for the same CDR3. The chain links TRBV7-3 to TRBJ1-1; no reliable D call. Germline CDR1 is SGHTA and CDR2 is FQGTGA. This CDR3 is built from 13 residues. V dropped 8 bases and J dropped 1 base, with 11 bases sitting between them. The CDR3 sequence is CASSVQSNTEAFF. For the CDR3, the DNA is TGTGCCAGCTCGGTCCAGTCGAACACTGAAGCTTTCTTT.

The J gene is TRBJ1-6, the V gene TRBV4-2; 9 bases fit TRBD1. Germline CDR1 and CDR2: LGHNA and YNFKEQ. The CDR3 spans 17 residues. V was clipped by 1 base and J by 10 bases; unmatched bases: 11. CDR3 region: CASSQAQGQGVQSPLHF. The CDR3 DNA sequence: TGTGCCAGCAGCCAAGCCCAGGGACAGGGTGTACAATCACCCCTCCACTTT.

About this clone: The sample contains more than one DNA sequence encoding this CDR3. The rearrangement links TRBV10-3 to TRBJ2-7; a weak D match, TRBD1 (5 bases). The germline V gene has CDR1 ENHRY and CDR2 SYGVKD. V was trimmed by 3 bases and J by 1 base, leaving 7 bases between them. CDR3 size: 13 residues. CDR3 coding DNA: TGTGCCATCAGTGATCAGGGATCCTACGAGCAGTACTTC. The encoded protein is CAISDQGSYEQYF.

In this sample, this clone turned up once. The chain carries TRBV29-1 and TRBJ2-1; 7 bases match TRBD2. The junction had 10 bases not matched to a gene; V was cut back by 4 bases and J by 4 bases. CDR1 is SQVTM, CDR2 ANQGSEA, per germline. This CDR3 has 15 amino acids. CDR3 sequence: CSVGGRVRAYNEQFF. In nucleotides, the CDR3 is TGCAGCGTTGGAGGGAGGGTAAGGGCTTACAATGAGCAGTTCTTC.